This is a list of T cell receptor beta chains from one sample in a study of CD4 T cells in relation to SARS-CoV-2 and coronaviruses. Sequencing used immunoSEQ multiplex PCR; TCRdb keeps in-frame clones, though not all of them. The table shows about 18,000 clones, with approximately 75% occurring only once. No antigens are known for them. The sequenced material came from CD4+ T cells from PBMCs, cultured in vitro. The receptors originated from a human donor in good health. CDR3s include the opening cysteine and the closing phenylalanine or tryptophan. Each record gives: clone size, CDR3 length, V gene, J gene, D gene, CDR3 protein, CDR3 DNA. The D gene is left open where the match is weak. Only some rows state a clone size, as once, few, many or a class for expanded clones.

>NA|16|TRBV5-1|TRBJ2-7|TRBD2
CASSLASSGSFYEQYF
TGCGCCAGCAGCTTGGCCAGTAGCGGGAGTTTCTACGAGCAGTACTTC
>few|14|TRBV11-2|TRBJ1-1|NA
CASSLNSAYTEAFF
TGTGCCAGCAGCTTAAACAGCGCTTACACTGAAGCTTTCTTT
>few|15|TRBV19|TRBJ1-1|NA
CASSRKTAVNTEAFF
TGTGCCAGCAGCCGTAAAACTGCAGTGAACACTGAAGCTTTCTTT
>NA|11|TRBV28|TRBJ2-1|NA
CASSLYVEQFF
TGTGCCAGCAGCCTCTACGTGGAGCAGTTCTTC
>NA|15|TRBV18|TRBJ2-3|NA
CASSPLTPPTDTQYF
TGTGCCAGCTCACCACTAACTCCCCCAACAGATACGCAGTATTTT
>NA|13|TRBV11-2|TRBJ1-1|NA
CASSFQGNTEAFF
TGTGCCAGCAGCTTTCAGGGGAACACTGAAGCTTTCTTT
>NA|13|TRBV11-2|TRBJ2-1|TRBD1
CASSRDRDNEQFF
TGTGCCAGCAGCCGGGACAGGGACAATGAGCAGTTCTTC
>NA|15|TRBV5-1|TRBJ2-3|NA
CASSPGGVPSDTQYF
TGCGCCAGCAGCCCTGGCGGCGTCCCATCAGATACGCAGTATTTT
>NA|15|TRBV6-5|TRBJ2-1|TRBD1
CASRSGTGPYNEQFF
TGTGCCAGCAGGTCCGGGACAGGACCCTACAATGAGCAGTTCTTC
>few|14|TRBV12-5|TRBJ2-7|NA
CASGLIGNSYEQYF
TGTGCTAGTGGTTTGATAGGGAACTCCTACGAGCAGTACTTC
>NA|14|TRBV7-9|TRBJ1-4|NA
CASSLAGVGEKLFF
TGTGCCAGCAGCTTAGCGGGAGTCGGGGAAAAACTGTTTTTT
>NA|15|TRBV19|TRBJ2-2|NA
CASSIGGVGTGELFF
TGTGCCAGTAGTATAGGAGGGGTCGGCACCGGGGAGCTGTTTTTT
>NA|15|TRBV14|TRBJ1-3|TRBD1
CASSPAGTAGNTIYF
TGTGCCAGCAGCCCCGCCGGGACAGCTGGAAACACCATATATTTT
>NA|15|TRBV5-6|TRBJ1-1|NA
CASSLGPHSNTEAFF
TGTGCCAGCAGCTTGGGTCCCCATTCGAACACTGAAGCTTTCTTT
>once|20|TRBV5-5|TRBJ2-3|TRBD2
CASRQAGLAGPHLSTDTQYF
TGTGCCAGCAGACAGGCGGGGCTAGCGGGGCCCCATCTTAGCACAGATACGCAGTATTTT
>NA|13|TRBV5-8|TRBJ1-1|NA
CASSWAEGAEAFF
TGTGCCAGCAGCTGGGCCGAAGGCGCTGAAGCTTTCTTT
>NA|18|TRBV11-2|TRBJ2-7|NA
CASSYARRTGTFSYEQYF
TGTGCCAGCAGCTACGCCAGACGGACCGGGACTTTCTCCTACGAGCAGTACTTC
>NA|14|TRBV19|TRBJ2-7|TRBD2
CASSTWSGGNEQYF
TGTGCCAGTAGCACATGGAGCGGGGGGAACGAGCAGTACTTC
>NA|12|TRBV2|TRBJ2-7|NA
CASMGQFYEQYF
TGTGCCAGCATGGGCCAGTTCTACGAGCAGTACTTC
>NA|21|TRBV21-1|TRBJ1-5|NA
CASSTVLGRTGGLRGDQPQHF
TGTGCCAGCAGCACCGTACTGGGGCGAACAGGGGGCTTACGGGGGGATCAGCCCCAGCATTTT
>NA|19|TRBV28|TRBJ2-7|TRBD2
CASSFPIWTSGKVSYEQYF
TGTGCCAGCAGTTTTCCTATTTGGACTAGCGGGAAGGTGTCCTACGAGCAGTACTTC
>NA|15|TRBV30|TRBJ1-3|NA
CAWSTKGASGNTIYF
TGTGCCTGGAGTACGAAGGGCGCCTCTGGAAACACCATATATTTT
>NA|14|TRBV15|TRBJ2-1|TRBD1
CATSRAGGMNEQFF
TGTGCCACCAGCAGAGCAGGGGGCATGAATGAGCAGTTCTTC
>NA|16|TRBV19|TRBJ1-4|TRBD1
CASSSRTGTGDEKLFF
TGTGCCAGTAGTTCGCGAACCGGGACAGGGGATGAAAAACTGTTTTTT
>once|13|TRBV7-2|TRBJ1-1|NA
CASSLNILEETFF
TGTGCCAGCAGCTTAAATATTCTCGAGGAAACTTTCTTT
>NA|17|TRBV19|TRBJ2-1|NA
CASSISGAGSVHNEQFF
TGTGCCAGTAGTATTTCCGGCGCCGGGAGTGTCCACAATGAGCAGTTCTTC
>NA|14|TRBV4-2|TRBJ2-1|NA
CASSQSGKVNEQFF
TGTGCCAGCAGCCAATCGGGCAAGGTCAATGAGCAGTTCTTC
>few|15|TRBV5-4|TRBJ1-3|TRBD1
CASSFRTGGGNTIYF
TGTGCCAGCAGCTTCCGGACAGGAGGGGGAAACACCATATATTTT
>few|16|TRBV28|TRBJ1-2|NA
CASSAPPPGLAYGYTF
TGTGCCAGCAGTGCTCCCCCACCGGGACTGGCCTATGGCTACACCTTC
>once|15|TRBV3-1/TRBV3-2|TRBJ1-1|NA
CASSQGGGERTEAFF
TGTGCCAGCAGCCAAGGGGGCGGGGAGCGCACTGAAGCTTTCTTT
>NA|16|TRBV10-3|TRBJ2-1|NA
CAISVFGGSSYNEQFF
TGTGCCATCAGTGTGTTTGGCGGTAGCTCCTACAATGAGCAGTTCTTC